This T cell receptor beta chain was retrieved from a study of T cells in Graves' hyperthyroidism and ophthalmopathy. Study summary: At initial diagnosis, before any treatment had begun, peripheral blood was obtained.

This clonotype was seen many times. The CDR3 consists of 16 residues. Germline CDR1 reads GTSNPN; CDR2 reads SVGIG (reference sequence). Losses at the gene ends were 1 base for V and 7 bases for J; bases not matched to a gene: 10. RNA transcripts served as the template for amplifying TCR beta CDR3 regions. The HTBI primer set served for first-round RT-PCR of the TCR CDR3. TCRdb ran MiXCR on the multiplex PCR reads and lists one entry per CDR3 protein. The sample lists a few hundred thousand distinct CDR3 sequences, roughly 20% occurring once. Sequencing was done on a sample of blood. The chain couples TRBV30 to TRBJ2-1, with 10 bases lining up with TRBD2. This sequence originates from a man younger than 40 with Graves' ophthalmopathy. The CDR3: CAWSGASGSLGNEQFF. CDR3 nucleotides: TGTGCCTGGAGTGGTGCTAGCGGGAGTTTAGGTAATGAGCAGTTCTTC.